Shown below are 9 T cell receptor beta chains from a single sample sequenced in a study of graft-versus-host responses after intestinal transplantation. Only in-frame clones appear in the TCRdb table, and some are missing; sequencing was by immunoSEQ multiplex PCR. The data show tens of thousands of clones, roughly 91% seen once. The antigens these receptors bind are not known. Sample: unstimulated CD8+ T cells sorted from spleen or lymph node cells, taken before intestinal transplant. The receptors were sampled from a human donor who received an intestinal transplant.

The chain carries TRBV15 and TRBJ2-2; no reliable D call. The ends were cut back, 1 base at V and 5 bases at J, with 5 bases in the middle. This CDR3 is built from 13 residues. Germline CDR1 and CDR2: LNHNV and YYDKDF (reference sequence). The DNA for the CDR3 is TGTGCCACCAGCAGAGTCAGGACCGGGGAGCTGTTTTTT. This sequence encodes CATSRVRTGELFF.

This chain connects TRBV5-8 to TRBJ2-7; D gene ambiguous. V was shortened by 0 bases and J by 1 base, with 5 bases between the two germline ends. There are 13 residues in the CDR3. Germline CDR1 is SGHTS and CDR2 is YDEGEE. The CDR3 here is CASSLGQSYEQYF. In nucleotides, the CDR3 is TGTGCCAGCAGCTTGGGGCAGTCCTACGAGCAGTACTTC.

This clone was detected only once. The chain has TRBV19 and TRBJ2-5; the D gene is possibly TRBD2 (6 bases). V lost 3 bases, J lost 4 bases, and 12 bases lay in between. The CDR3 has 14 amino acids. Germline V gene lookup returns CDR1 LNHDA and CDR2 SQIVND (reference sequence). CDR3 DNA sequence: TGTGCCAGTAGTATGGTGGAGGGGATAGAGACCCAGTACTTC. It is translated as CASSMVEGIETQYF.

The V call is TRBV7-8, the J call TRBJ1-2; 8 bases are shared with TRBD1. Trimming at V came to 4 bases and at J to 6 bases, leaving 7 bases not matched to a gene. Germline assignment: CDR1 SGHVS and CDR2 FQNEAQ. The CDR3 totals 14 residues. CDR3 nucleotides: TGTGCCAGCAGCTCAGGGACAGGTTGGGATGGCTACACCTTC. Its translation: CASSSGTGWDGYTF.

The chain combines TRBV5-4 with TRBJ1-2; 12 positions agree with TRBD1. The germline V gene has CDR1 SGHNT and CDR2 YYREEE (reference sequence). There are 15 residues in the CDR3. Trimming cost V 4 bases and J 6 bases; bases outside gene matches: 7. The CDR3 nucleotides read TGTGCCAGCAGCATCCACGGGACAGGGGGCGATGGCTACACCTTC. Translating it yields CASSIHGTGGDGYTF.

The rearrangement links TRBV19 to TRBJ2-1, with unresolved D. The V end lost 3 bases, the J end lost 6 bases, and 6 bases lay between the germline ends. Per germline, CDR1 LNHDA and CDR2 SQIVND (reference sequence). The CDR3 covers 12 residues. This CDR3 reads CASSIWANEQFF. In nucleotides, the CDR3 is TGTGCCAGTAGTATCTGGGCCAATGAGCAGTTCTTC.

V gene TRBV4-1 combines with J gene TRBJ2-2; 7 bases match TRBD1. The CDR3 runs to 17 residues. With 4 bases clipped from V and 2 bases from J, the junction kept 10 bases outside the gene matches. Germline V gives CDR1 MGHRA, CDR2 YSYEKL. In DNA form, the CDR3 reads TGCGCCAGCAGCCTAAGACCCGCAGGGGGTAACACCGGGGAGCTGTTTTTT. It is translated as CASSLRPAGGNTGELFF.

The CDR3 nucleotides are TGTGCCAGCAGCTTGATAGCGGGGGGCTACAATGAGCAGTTCTTC. Amino acids: CASSLIAGGYNEQFF. The rearrangement joins TRBV5-6 to TRBJ2-1; 10 bases are shared with TRBD2. CDR3 length equals 15 residues. The germline V gene encodes CDR1 SGHDT and CDR2 YYEEEE. V was clipped by 1 base and J by 3 bases; unmatched bases: 1.

The V gene is TRBV27, the J gene TRBJ2-1, with TRBD1 as a possible D gene (6 bases). CDR3 length equals 15 residues. The V and J ends lost 6 bases and 2 bases respectively, with 14 bases between them. Germline assignment: CDR1 MNHEY and CDR2 SMNVEV (reference sequence). CDR3: CASSPARGPYNEQFF. As DNA, the CDR3 is TGTGCCAGCAGCCCCGCCAGGGGCCCCTACAATGAGCAGTTCTTC.